This record looks at one TCR beta chain sequence and its context. The data derive from a study of technical replicates of blood from a handful of donors. This table comes from immunoSEQ multiplex PCR, and its TCRdb copy is limited to in-frame clones, with some not included. The sample lists about 61,000 clones, more than 95% occurring once. This clonotype was sampled from a human donor in good health. Sequenced sample: T cells isolated from PBMCs.

The chain's CDR3 is CSVDGGGSYEQYF. The CDR3, as DNA: TGCAGCGTTGACGGCGGGGGATCATACGAGCAGTACTTC. V usage is TRBV29-1 and J usage is TRBJ2-7; 7 bases line up with TRBD2. Losses at the gene ends were 3 bases for V and 4 bases for J; bases not matched to a gene: 6. The CDR3 is 13 residues long. Germline V lookup: CDR1 SQVTM, CDR2 ANQGSEA.